This T cell receptor beta chain emerged from a study of OX40 agonist ivuxolimab in advanced cancers. A note on this clone: Its antigen is unidentified.

Data came from immunoSEQ multiplex PCR; TCRdb stores just in-frame clones and leaves some out. In the table there are 65,000 to 80,000 clones, roughly 80% of which are singletons. CDR1 SEHNR and CDR2 FQNEAQ come from the germline V gene (reference sequence). Trimming removed 3 bases from V and 3 bases from J, with 12 bases in between. The CDR3 length is 14 residues. General study results and limits: Dose levels from 0.1 to 3.0 mg/kg saw CD4+ and CD8+ blood T cells expand clonally by week 6.

The clonotype originates from an adult with an advanced solid tumor such as melanoma, head and neck, liver or kidney cancer. Sequenced material: CD4+ or CD8+ T cells sorted from blood, taken in a trial of the OX40 agonist ivuxolimab. The genes are TRBV7-9 and TRBJ2-7; maybe TRBD1 (5 bases). CDR3 nucleotide sequence: TGTGCCAGCAGCTTGGGGCGAGTCGGCTACGAGCAGTACTTC. Protein product: CASSLGRVGYEQYF.